This T cell receptor (beta chain) was identified during a study of cytomegalovirus exposure and HLA in healthy donors. General study findings and limits: A few V segments could not be told apart, such as TRBV6-2 and TRBV6-3, and were left out.

This clone has just a few counts. Antigen specificity is unknown. PCR involved 60 Vbeta and 13 Jbeta primers. As originally analysed: Around 9.9 million shared chains were among the about 80 million unique TCR beta chains that a later analysis counted. Produced via immunoSEQ multiplex PCR; TCRdb's table is partial and in-frame only. That table supplies the V and J calls and clone size; D and trimming were determined from the DNA. There are about 170,000 clones in the sample; roughly 86% occur only once, and 4.8% lies in the top ten. Per germline, CDR1 KGHSH and CDR2 LQKENI. The CDR3 sequence is 16 residues long. V shed 0 bases, J shed 2 bases, and the junction held 2 bases outside the gene matches.

Sequenced material: PBMCs. This TCR derives from a girl aged 5-17 years in good health and CMV-seropositive. The V call is TRBV18, the J call TRBJ2-7; 12 bases agree with TRBD1. CDR3 sequence reads: CASSPPGTGGPYEQYF. In DNA, the CDR3 is TGTGCCAGCTCACCACCAGGGACAGGGGGCCCCTACGAGCAGTACTTC.